This TCR beta chain was recorded in a study of OX40 agonist ivuxolimab in advanced cancers. Study summary: Every 2 weeks, patients got intravenous ivuxolimab at one of six dose levels (0.01-10 mg/kg). Study-level results: Relatively little clonal expansion, among the lowest observed, appeared in partial responders at 0.1-3.0 mg/kg. Within 6 weeks, CD4+ and CD8+ blood T cells expanded clonally at 0.1 to 3.0 mg/kg.

The data were produced by immunoSEQ multiplex PCR, yet TCRdb's version contains in-frame clones alone and is incomplete. This sample has about 73,000 clones, with 70% to 90% found just once. Regarding this clone: Its cognate antigen is unknown.

V lost 6 bases and J lost 3, with 9 bases in between. In germline, CDR1 is MNHEY, CDR2 SVGAGI. This CDR3 comprises 12 residues. Sampled blood was obtained at baseline, cycle 4 day 1, and cycle 7 day 1. The receptor was isolated from an adult with an advanced solid tumor such as melanoma, head and neck, liver or kidney cancer. The chain uses TRBV6-5 and TRBJ2-7, with D unclear. The material was CD4+ or CD8+ T cells sorted from blood, obtained in a trial of the OX40 agonist ivuxolimab. CDR3 region: CASSNGYYEQYF. In DNA, the CDR3 is TGTGCCAGCAGCAACGGATACTACGAGCAGTACTTC.